This is a list of T cell receptor beta chains from one sample in a study of metastatic and nonmetastatic thyroid tumors. TCRdb reanalyzed the PCR reads with MiXCR. This table holds 65,000 or so clones, roughly 4.1% found once. The sample was blood. All receptors derive from a female donor with papillary thyroid cancer or a benign thyroid nodule (not recorded which). Some clones in this sample may be carry-over from other donors' samples. Each CDR3 is given with its conserved first and last residue. A clone size is listed for some rows: how often the clone was seen (once, few, many), or a class if it is expanded.

V | size | CDR3
TRBV12-3/TRBV12-4 | many | CASKRVRETEAFF
TRBV12-3/TRBV12-4 | many | CASSFLRRTDTQYF
TRBV5-1 | many | CASSISLSYNEQFF
TRBV12-3/TRBV12-4 | few | CASSASGTGVVKQPQHF
TRBV7-2 | many | CASSLMGYQETQYF
TRBV11-3 | few | CASSSGVGVEQFF
TRBV6-2/TRBV6-3 | - | CASSYPRRTSGMYEQYF
TRBV27 | - | CASSTDRAQPQNF
TRBV13 | many | CASSLTTGVYNEQFF
TRBV6-1 | many | CASSGNSPYEQYF
TRBV5-1 | few | CASSLVGTPREQFF
TRBV24-1 | - | CGTSEFDPRGGETQYF
TRBV29-1 | many | CSVVYRGQVPQYF
TRBV27 | many | CASRRTLNTEAFF
TRBV20-1 | - | CSARSGGRETQYF
TRBV28 | many | CASSQYTGFYEQYF
TRBV12-3/TRBV12-4 | many | CASSHGASLYGYTF